The 25 T cell receptor beta chains below come from one sample, sequenced in a study of blood T cell repertoires in COVID-19. The method was immunoSEQ multiplex PCR; TCRdb's version includes in-frame clones alone and lacks a portion of them. The table lists about 220,000 clones, about 80% of them singletons, with 3% to 3.5% in the top ten. What was sequenced was peripheral blood. These receptors all come from a woman aged 25 to 45 who had recovered from COVID-19.

The chain employs TRBV6-5 and TRBJ1-2, with D unresolved. The CDR3 length is 15 residues. The V end lost 7 bases, the J end lost 13 bases, and 28 bases lay between the germline ends. CDR1 is MNHEY and CDR2 is SVGAGI in the germline V gene. The CDR3 spells CASTRFSGVTPVFTF. As DNA, the CDR3 is TGTGCCAGCACCCGCTTTTCAGGTGTTACCCCGGTCTTCACCTTC.

This rearrangement joins TRBV6-1 to TRBJ2-2; D might be TRBD2 (5 bases). V was shortened by 3 bases and J by 4 bases, with 9 bases between the two germline ends. The CDR3 extends over 14 amino acids. The germline V gene encodes CDR1 MNHNS and CDR2 SASEGT. The CDR3 region is CASSDNGLTGELFF. DNA for the CDR3: TGTGCCAGCAGTGACAACGGACTCACCGGGGAGCTGTTTTTT.

This chain connects TRBV4-1 to TRBJ1-2; perhaps TRBD1 as D (5 bases). The V end lost 0 bases, the J end lost 7 bases, and 18 bases lay between the germline ends. The V gene's germline CDR1 is MGHRA and CDR2 YSYEKL. This CDR3 has 16 amino acids. In DNA, the CDR3 is TGCGCCAGCAGCCAAGATTCGACTTACTTCAGGGTTGGCTACACCTTC. Translation gives CASSQDSTYFRVGYTF.

V is TRBV5-1 and J is TRBJ1-1, with 8 nucleotides matching TRBD1. After removal of 3 bases from V and 6 bases from J, the junction contained 7 bases not matched to a gene. Germline V lookup: CDR1 SGHRS, CDR2 YFSETQ. The CDR3 spans 14 residues. The CDR3 loop reads CASSSGQGAAEAFF. CDR3 bases: TGCGCCAGCAGCTCCGGACAGGGTGCGGCTGAAGCTTTCTTT.

The rearrangement uses TRBV11-2 and TRBJ1-4; D uncertain. Germline CDR1 is SGHAT and CDR2 is FQNNGV. V was shortened by 1 base and J by 1 base, with 7 bases between the two germline ends. The CDR3 totals 15 residues. CDR3 sequence: CASSLGGLTNEKLFF. The CDR3 DNA is TGTGCCAGCAGCTTAGGCGGGCTAACTAATGAAAAACTGTTTTTT.

The chain carries TRBV9 and TRBJ1-5; D is uncertain. Trimming removed 0 bases from V and 1 base from J, with 8 bases in between. Germline V gene data show CDR1 as SGDLS and CDR2 as YYNGEE. There are 15 residues in the CDR3. CDR3 region: CASSVGSESNQPQHF. DNA for the CDR3: TGTGCCAGCAGCGTAGGATCAGAAAGCAATCAGCCCCAGCATTTT. The variable domain in full, with the rest retrieved from reference TRBV9 and TRBJ1-5, is DSGVTQTPKHLITATGQRVTLRCSPRSGDLSVYWYQQSLDQGLQFLIQYYNGEERAKGNILERFSAQQFPDLHSELNLSSLELGDSALYFCASSVGSESNQPQHFGDGTRLSIL.

This chain joins TRBV9 and TRBJ1-6, with D possibly being TRBD1 (6 bases). Trimming stripped 2 bases from V and 8 bases from J, with 17 bases between. The CDR3 has 16 amino acids. Germline assignment: CDR1 SGDLS and CDR2 YYNGEE. The CDR3 loop reads CASSVHRVVSDSPLHF. The DNA of the CDR3 is TGTGCCAGCAGCGTCCACAGGGTAGTATCGGATTCACCCCTCCACTTT.

The chain recombines TRBV7-9 with TRBJ1-6; D may be TRBD1 (5 bases). The CDR3 length is 13 residues. Trimming shortened V by 5 bases and J by 10 bases, and 12 bases separated the two germline ends. Looked up from germline, CDR1 is SEHNR and CDR2 is FQNEAQ (reference sequence). This CDR3 is CASSTQGGSPLHF. In DNA form, the CDR3 reads TGTGCCAGCAGCACCCAGGGAGGGTCACCCCTCCACTTT.

The V gene is TRBV28, the J gene TRBJ1-3; D gene unclear. V lost 5 bases and J lost 0, with 11 bases in between. In germline, CDR1 is MDHEN, CDR2 SYDVKM. The CDR3 is 15 residues long. In DNA, the CDR3 is TGTGCCAGCAGTCCTTCTCCTTACTCTGGAAACACCATATATTTT. Residues: CASSPSPYSGNTIYF.

The genes are TRBV6-1 and TRBJ1-1; 7 positions match TRBD1. Germline assignment: CDR1 MNHNS and CDR2 SASEGT. This CDR3 comprises 14 residues. V lost 5 bases and J lost 4; bases outside the gene matches: 7. The CDR3 nucleotides are TGTGCCAGCAGTTATCGACAGGGAGGCACTGAAGCTTTCTTT. Translating gives CASSYRQGGTEAFF.

This rearrangement joins TRBV5-1 to TRBJ1-1, with D perhaps TRBD1 (5 bases). Germline V gene lookup returns CDR1 SGHRS and CDR2 YFSETQ. The CDR3 consists of 15 residues. V was pared by 0 bases and J by 3 bases, with 12 bases between. The CDR3 coding sequence is TGCGCCAGCAGCTTGGAGGCACCGGGGGACACTGAAGCTTTCTTT. Protein sequence: CASSLEAPGDTEAFF.

The J gene is TRBJ1-3, the V gene TRBV14; D remains ambiguous. The CDR3 contains 16 residues. Trimming removed 3 bases from V and 2 bases from J, with 14 bases in between. Germline V gene data show CDR1 as SGHDN and CDR2 as FVKESK. The CDR3 nucleotides read TGTGCCAGCAGCCACCAAGTTCGGAGGACTGGAAACACCATATATTTT. Residues: CASSHQVRRTGNTIYF.

V gene TRBV7-3 combines with J gene TRBJ2-3; TRBD2 matches at 11 bases. With V trimmed by 5 bases and J by 0 bases, 4 bases remained unmatched. The CDR3 runs to 16 residues. Germline CDR1 is SGHTA and CDR2 is FQGTGA. Written as DNA, the CDR3 is TGTGCCAGCAGCGTAGGGACTAGCGGTAGCACAGATACGCAGTATTTT. Protein: CASSVGTSGSTDTQYF.

This clone was recorded only once. The CDR3: CASSEDSDTEAFF. CDR3 DNA: TGTGCCAGCAGTGAAGACTCGGACACTGAAGCTTTCTTT. The chain recombines TRBV6-1 with TRBJ1-1; D is unresolved. The germline V and J ends were trimmed by 1 base and 3 bases, with 6 bases remaining between them. The CDR3 is 13 amino acids. Germline V gene data show CDR1 as MNHNS and CDR2 as SASEGT.

This chain connects TRBV6-1 to TRBJ2-6; D uncertain. The CDR3 length is 14 residues. Germline-derived CDR1 and CDR2 are MNHNS and SASEGT. The V end lost 2 bases, the J end lost 0 bases, and 2 bases lay between the germline ends. Written as DNA, the CDR3 is TGTGCCAGCAGTGAACTCTCTGGGGCCAACGTCCTGACTTTC. This codes for CASSELSGANVLTF.

V and J are TRBV6-5 and TRBJ1-4, with 7 bases lining up with TRBD1. Unmatched junction bases numbered 3, after V lost 0 bases and J lost 5 bases. CDR1 and CDR2 from the germline V gene are MNHEY and SVGAGI. There are 15 residues in the CDR3. CDR3 sequence (DNA): TGTGCCAGCAGTTACTCGGGACAGCTAAATGAAAAACTGTTTTTT. It encodes CASSYSGQLNEKLFF.

J is TRBJ2-7 and V is TRBV29-1, with D possibly matching TRBD1 (5 bases). The CDR3 has 14 amino acids. Germline assignment: CDR1 SQVTM and CDR2 ANQGSEA. V lost 7 bases to trimming and J lost 6 bases, with 22 bases between them. The CDR3 DNA reads as TGCAGCGGCCTCCCGGCAGGGCTTTGGGGCGAGCAGTACTTC. Amino acids: CSGLPAGLWGEQYF.

The rearrangement joins TRBV6-2 or TRBV6-3 to TRBJ1-5, with D unclear. The germline V and J ends were trimmed by 2 bases and 5 bases, with 10 bases remaining between them. The CDR3 has 14 residues. CDR1 and CDR2 (germline): MNHEY, SVGEGT. The CDR3 region is CASSYGPGYQPQHF. The CDR3 DNA is TGTGCCAGCAGTTACGGCCCCGGGTATCAGCCCCAGCATTTT.

DNA for the CDR3: TGTGCCAGCAGCCTCGGGGGGAACACTGAAGCTTTCTTT. Protein sequence: CASSLGGNTEAFF. This rearrangement joins TRBV12-3 or TRBV12-4 to TRBJ1-1, with a weak D call TRBD1 (5 bases). This CDR3 region has 13 residues. The V and J ends lost 6 bases and 1 base respectively, with 9 bases between them.

The chain joins TRBV6-2 or TRBV6-3 to TRBJ2-7; D remains unclear. The CDR3 totals 14 residues. Germline V lookup: CDR1 MNHEY, CDR2 SVGEGT. V lost 6 bases and J lost 8, with 20 bases in between. CDR3 amino acids: CASSHRQAIFKQYF. The DNA for the CDR3 is TGTGCCAGCAGCCACCGCCAAGCAATTTTCAAGCAGTACTTC.

The chain couples TRBV28 to TRBJ2-7; 9 bases agree with TRBD1. The junction had 9 bases not matched to a gene; V was cut back by 1 base and J by 11 bases. Looked up from germline, CDR1 is MDHEN and CDR2 is SYDVKM. The CDR3 runs to 14 residues. DNA of the CDR3: TGTGCCAGCAGTTTATTGGGACAGGGCCCTTCGGAGTACTTC. Protein sequence: CASSLLGQGPSEYF. The full variable domain, in which reference TRBV28 and TRBJ2-7 provide the parts outside the CDR3, is DVKVTQSSRYLVKRTGEKVFLECVQDMDHENMFWYRQDPGLGLRLIYFSYDVKMKEKGDIPEGYSVSREKKERFSLILESASTNQTSMYLCASSLLGQGPSEYFGPGTRLTVT.

The chain uses TRBV18 and TRBJ1-5; 9 bases map to TRBD1. The V and J ends lost 5 bases and 5 bases, in that order; junction bases with no gene match: 7. The CDR3 totals 15 residues. CDR1 KGHSH and CDR2 LQKENI come from the germline V gene. DNA for the CDR3: TGTGCCAGCTCAGACCGACAGGGGGGCGATCAGCCCCAGCATTTT. Protein sequence: CASSDRQGGDQPQHF.

For the CDR3, the DNA is TGCGCCAGGAGAGATACGCAGTATTTT. It codes for CARRDTQYF. The chain recombines TRBV10-1 with TRBJ2-3, with D hard to call. Trimming left V 9 bases short and J 5 bases short, with 3 bases between. This CDR3 is built from 9 residues. Per germline, CDR1 WNHNN and CDR2 SYGVQD (reference sequence).

This chain connects TRBV2 to TRBJ1-3; no firm D call. Per the germline V gene, CDR1 is SNHLY and CDR2 is FYNNEI. The CDR3 has 18 residues. Trimming took off 6 bases at V and 0 bases at J, with 21 bases between the two ends. In DNA, the CDR3 is TGTGCCAGCAGCTTAACCGCCCGGTCAACTAACTCTGGAAACACCATATATTTT. It codes for CASSLTARSTNSGNTIYF.

This chain connects TRBV11-2 to TRBJ2-1; D is unresolved. Germline V CDR1 and CDR2: SGHAT, FQNNGV. The ends were cut back, 7 bases at V and 6 bases at J, with 13 bases in the middle. The CDR3 has 13 amino acids. The DNA of the CDR3 is TGTGCCAGCACCCGAGGCCTGAGCAATGAGCAGTTCTTC. Translated: CASTRGLSNEQFF.